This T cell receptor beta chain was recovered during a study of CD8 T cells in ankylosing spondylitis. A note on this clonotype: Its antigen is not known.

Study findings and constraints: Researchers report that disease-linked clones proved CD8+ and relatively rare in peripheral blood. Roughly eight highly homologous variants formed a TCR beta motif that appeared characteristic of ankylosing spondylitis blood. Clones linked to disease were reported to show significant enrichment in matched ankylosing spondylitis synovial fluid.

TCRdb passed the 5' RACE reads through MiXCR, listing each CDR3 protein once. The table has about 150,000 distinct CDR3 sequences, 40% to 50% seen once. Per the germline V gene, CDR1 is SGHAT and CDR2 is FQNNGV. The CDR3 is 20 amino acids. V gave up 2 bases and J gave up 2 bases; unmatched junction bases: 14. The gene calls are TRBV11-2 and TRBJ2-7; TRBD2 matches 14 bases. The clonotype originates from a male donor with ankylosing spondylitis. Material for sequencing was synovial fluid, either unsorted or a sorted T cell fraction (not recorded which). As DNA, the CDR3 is TGTGCCAGCAGCTTATTCTGGACCGGGACTAGCGGGAGTCTGCCCTACGAGCAGTACTTC. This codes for CASSLFWTGTSGSLPYEQYF.